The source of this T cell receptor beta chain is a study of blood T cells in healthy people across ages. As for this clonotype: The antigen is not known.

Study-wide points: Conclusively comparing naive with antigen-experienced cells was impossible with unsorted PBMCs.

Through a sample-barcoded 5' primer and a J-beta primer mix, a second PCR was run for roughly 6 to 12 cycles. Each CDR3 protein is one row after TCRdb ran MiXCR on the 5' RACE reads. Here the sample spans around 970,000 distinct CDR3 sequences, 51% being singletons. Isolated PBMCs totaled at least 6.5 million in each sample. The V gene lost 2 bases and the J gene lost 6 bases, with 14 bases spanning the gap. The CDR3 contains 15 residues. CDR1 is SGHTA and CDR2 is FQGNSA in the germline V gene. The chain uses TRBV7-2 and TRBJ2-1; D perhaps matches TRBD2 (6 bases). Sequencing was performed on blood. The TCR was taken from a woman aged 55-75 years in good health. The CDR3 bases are TGTGCCAGCAGCTTAAGTGTGCTGGGGGGCAATGAGCAGTTCTTC. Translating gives CASSLSVLGGNEQFF.